These T cell receptor beta chains were read from a single sample in a study of blood T cell repertoires in COVID-19. Sequencing used immunoSEQ multiplex PCR; TCRdb keeps in-frame clones, though not all of them. Seen here are 150,000 to 200,000 clones, around nine tenths observed once, and the top ten hold 3.7%. Sequenced sample: peripheral blood. The receptors were gathered from a man aged 18 to 30 with active or convalescent COVID-19. The CDR3 runs from the conserved cysteine through the conserved F or W. The D gene is left open where the match is weak. Not all rows give a size; the values are once, few, many and, for expanded clones, a class.

TRBD1	NA	TRBJ2-5	TRBV29-1	TGCAGCGCTGGGACAGGGGGCGGTTCGGGGACCCAGTACTTC	CSAGTGGGSGTQYF
TRBD2	NA	TRBJ2-7	TRBV7-2	TGTGCCAGCAGCTCTACCACGGGACTACCAACCTACGAGCAGTACTTC	CASSSTTGLPTYEQYF
NA	few	TRBJ1-1	TRBV18	TGTGCCAGCTCCCCGGGGGACACTGAAGCTTTCTTT	CASSPGDTEAFF
NA	NA	TRBJ1-4	TRBV6-1	TGTGCCAGCAGTGAAAATCGGGACACCTTGTATGAAAAACTGTTTTTT	CASSENRDTLYEKLFF
TRBD2	NA	TRBJ2-3	TRBV28	TGTGCCAGCAGTTTTCCGTCTAGCGGGGGGACAGATACGCAGTATTTT	CASSFPSSGGTDTQYF
NA	NA	TRBJ2-1	TRBV29-1	TGCAGCGTTGACGGGGTGGCAGGGAGGATCTACAATGAGCAGTTCTTC	CSVDGVAGRIYNEQFF
TRBD1	NA	TRBJ1-1	TRBV7-9	TGTGCCAGCAGCTTACCTAGGGGACAGGGGAACACTGAAGCTTTCTTT	CASSLPRGQGNTEAFF
NA	NA	TRBJ2-5	TRBV10-1	TGCGCCAGCAGTGATGGTGGACAGCAAGAGACCCAGTACTTC	CASSDGGQQETQYF
TRBD1	NA	TRBJ1-2	TRBV19	TGTGCCAGTAGTTTCAGCAGGGGGCATAGCTATGGCTACACCTTC	CASSFSRGHSYGYTF
NA	NA	TRBJ2-1	TRBV4-2	TGTGCCAGCAGCCAAGTCGGGGTCTACAATGAGCAGTTCTTC	CASSQVGVYNEQFF
TRBD2	many	TRBJ2-3	TRBV3-1/TRBV3-2	TGTGCCAGCAGCCAAGAACCGACTAGCGTGAGCACAGATACGCAGTATTTT	CASSQEPTSVSTDTQYF
NA	NA	TRBJ1-5	TRBV4-2	TGTGCCAGCAGCCAAGGAGGGAGTCAGCCCCAGCATTTT	CASSQGGSQPQHF
NA	once	TRBJ2-1	TRBV12-3/TRBV12-4	TGTGCCAGCAGGGACAGAAACAATGAGCAGTTCTTC	CASRDRNNEQFF
TRBD1	NA	TRBJ1-1	TRBV5-1	TGCGCCAGCAGCCCGACAGGGGGCTCGGTCTATGAAGCTTTCTTT	CASSPTGGSVYEAFF
TRBD1	NA	TRBJ1-1	TRBV19	TGTGCCAGTAGTACCCGACAGGGAAAGAACACTGAAGCTTTCTTT	CASSTRQGKNTEAFF
NA	NA	TRBJ2-7	TRBV11-2	TGTGCCAGCAGCTTACTGGTGCTAGCGCGTGAGCAGTACTTC	CASSLLVLAREQYF
NA	NA	TRBJ1-1	TRBV5-5	TGTGCCAGCAGCTTGTTAGTCGGCGTCGGGACTGAAGCTTTCTTT	CASSLLVGVGTEAFF
NA	NA	TRBJ1-5	TRBV6-4	TGTGCCAGCAGGTCGGGGGGGGGTCAGCCCCAGCATTTT	CASRSGGGQPQHF
NA	NA	TRBJ2-3	TRBV29-1	TGCAGCGTTGAAGGTACCAGGACTAGCACAGATACGCAGTATTTT	CSVEGTRTSTDTQYF
TRBD2	NA	TRBJ2-7	TRBV7-8	TGTGCCAGCAGCTCCAAAGTTCAAACTAGCGGGAGCGGTTCGCAGTACTTC	CASSSKVQTSGSGSQYF
TRBD1	NA	TRBJ1-2	TRBV10-3	TGTGCCATCAGGGTGAACAGGGGCCTCAACTATGGCTACACCTTC	CAIRVNRGLNYGYTF
NA	NA	TRBJ2-5	TRBV9	TGTGCCAGCAGCCCCGATCCGGGGATAGAGACCCAGTACTTC	CASSPDPGIETQYF
NA	NA	TRBJ2-5	TRBV4-2	TGTGCCAGCAGCCGGGGGGATGAGACCCAGTACTTC	CASSRGDETQYF
TRBD2	NA	TRBJ2-3	TRBV25-1	TGTGCCAGCAGTGCTTTAGCGGGAGCGGGAGGCACAGATACGCAGTATTTT	CASSALAGAGGTDTQYF
NA	NA	TRBJ2-2	TRBV3-1/TRBV3-2	TGTGCCAGCAGCCAAGACCTATCGGGATTGAACACCGGGGAGCTGTTTTTT	CASSQDLSGLNTGELFF
NA	NA	TRBJ1-1	TRBV4-2	TGTGCCAGCAGCCAAGAGGAGGGATTCGCTTTCTTT	CASSQEEGFAFF
NA	NA	TRBJ1-1	TRBV19	TGTGCCAGTAGTATGTATCCCGGGCGCGGGTTGAGGGACACTGAAGCTTTCTTT	CASSMYPGRGLRDTEAFF
TRBD1	NA	TRBJ2-4	TRBV11-2	TGTGCCAGCAGCACCATTTATGGGACAGGGGTTGGTGGAAACATTCAGTACTTC	CASSTIYGTGVGGNIQYF
NA	NA	TRBJ1-1	TRBV27	TGTGCCAGCAGTTTATCCCGAATGGGGGCCGAAGCTTTCTTT	CASSLSRMGAEAFF
NA	NA	TRBJ1-2	TRBV29-1	TGCAGCGTTGAAGGGGCAGCTTTAAGACTAAAAGGCTACACCTTC	CSVEGAALRLKGYTF
NA	NA	TRBJ1-1	TRBV6-5	TGTGCCAGCAGTTACGGGGACTGGGGACTCACTGAAGCTTTCTTT	CASSYGDWGLTEAFF
NA	NA	TRBJ2-2	TRBV5-1	TGCGCCAGCAGCTTGGTTCAGGAAAGGACCGGGGAGCTGTTTTTT	CASSLVQERTGELFF
TRBD1	once	TRBJ2-2	TRBV11-3	TGTGCCAGCAGCTTGGGACAGGGGGACACCGGGGAGCTGTTTTTT	CASSLGQGDTGELFF
NA	NA	TRBJ1-2	TRBV12-3/TRBV12-4	TGTGCCAGCAGTCACGGTCCGGGCTATGGCTACACCTTC	CASSHGPGYGYTF
NA	NA	TRBJ2-5	TRBV18	TGTGCCAGCTCACCAGTCAGACAGACTCAAGAGACCCAGTACTTC	CASSPVRQTQETQYF
NA	few	TRBJ1-1	TRBV10-3	TGTGCCGGACGACAGGAGTTGAACACTGAAGCTTTCTTT	CAGRQELNTEAFF
TRBD1	NA	TRBJ1-4	TRBV19	TGTGCCAGCGGACAGGGGCGGTCGGCTAATGAAAAACTGTTTTTT	CASGQGRSANEKLFF
TRBD1	NA	TRBJ1-2	TRBV2	TGTGCCAGCATCAAGGACAGGGGGGGCTATGGCTACACCTTC	CASIKDRGGYGYTF
TRBD1	few	TRBJ1-1	TRBV27	TGTGCCAGCAGTCCAACGTCCCAGGGGGTCTCGAACACTGAAGCTTTCTTT	CASSPTSQGVSNTEAFF
NA	NA	TRBJ1-3	TRBV4-1	TGCGCCAGCAGCCAAGAATTCCAAGGGGTTGGAAACACCATATATTTT	CASSQEFQGVGNTIYF
NA	NA	TRBJ2-3	TRBV12-3/TRBV12-4	TGTGCCAGCAGTTTACTGGCCACAGATACGCAGTATTTT	CASSLLATDTQYF
TRBD1	NA	TRBJ2-4	TRBV29-1	TGCAGCGTTGCGGGACAGCAAAACATTCAGTACTTC	CSVAGQQNIQYF
TRBD1	NA	TRBJ2-1	TRBV29-1	TGCAGCGTTGAGTGGGGACAGGGGGTGAATGAGCAGTTCTTC	CSVEWGQGVNEQFF
NA	NA	TRBJ1-6	TRBV25-1	TGTGCCAGCCTGCGGGACTTTAATTCACCCCTCCACTTT	CASLRDFNSPLHF
NA	NA	TRBJ2-7	TRBV30	TGTGCCTGGAATTTCGGACGGACAGCGGGGAACTACGAGCAGTACTTC	CAWNFGRTAGNYEQYF
TRBD1	NA	TRBJ2-1	TRBV7-2	TGTGCCAGCAGCTTTCCAGGGGGCTACAATGAGCAGTTCTTC	CASSFPGGYNEQFF
TRBD2	NA	TRBJ2-7	TRBV6-2/TRBV6-3	TGTGCCAGCAGTTACTCGATAAGAGGCGGGAGCTTTATCCACGAGCAGTACTTC	CASSYSIRGGSFIHEQYF
TRBD1	once	TRBJ2-3	TRBV7-9	TGTGCCAGCAGCCGGGACAGGGCCACAGATACGCAGTATTTT	CASSRDRATDTQYF
TRBD1	few	TRBJ2-1	TRBV5-4	TGTGCCAGCAGCTTGAGGTCGACAGGGGGCCGCAATGAGCAGTTCTTC	CASSLRSTGGRNEQFF
NA	NA	TRBJ2-3	TRBV9	TGTGCCAGCAGCGTAATAGCGGAGCCCACAGATACGCAGTATTTT	CASSVIAEPTDTQYF